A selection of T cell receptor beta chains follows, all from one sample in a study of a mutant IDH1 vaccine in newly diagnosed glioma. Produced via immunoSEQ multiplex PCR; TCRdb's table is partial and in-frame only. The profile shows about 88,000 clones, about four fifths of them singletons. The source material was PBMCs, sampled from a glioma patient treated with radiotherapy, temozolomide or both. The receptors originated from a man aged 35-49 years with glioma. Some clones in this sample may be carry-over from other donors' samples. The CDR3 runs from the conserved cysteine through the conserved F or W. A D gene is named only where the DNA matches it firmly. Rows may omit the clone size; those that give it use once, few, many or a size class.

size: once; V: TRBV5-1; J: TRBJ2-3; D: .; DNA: TGCGCCAGCAGCTGGGGAAACACAGATACGCAGTATTTT; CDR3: CASSWGNTDTQYF
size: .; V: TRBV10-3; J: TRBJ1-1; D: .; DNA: TGTGCCATCAGAGGAGGAGGCACTGAAGCTTTCTTT; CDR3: CAIRGGGTEAFF
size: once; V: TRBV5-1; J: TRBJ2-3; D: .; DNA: TGCGCCAGCAGCCCCCCGAGGCAGGGGACAGATACGCAGTATTTT; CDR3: CASSPPRQGTDTQYF
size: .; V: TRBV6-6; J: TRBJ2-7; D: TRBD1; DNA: TGTGCCAGCAAACGGGGACAGTCCTCCTACGAGCAGTACTTC; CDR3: CASKRGQSSYEQYF
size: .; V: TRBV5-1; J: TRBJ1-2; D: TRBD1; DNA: TGCGCCAGCAGCCCCGACAGGGGAGTCTATGGCTACACCTTC; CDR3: CASSPDRGVYGYTF
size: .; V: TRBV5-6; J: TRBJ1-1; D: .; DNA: TGTGCCAGCAGCTTTCCTTCGACAGGGAACACTGAAGCTTTCTTT; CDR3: CASSFPSTGNTEAFF
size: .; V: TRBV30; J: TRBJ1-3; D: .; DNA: TGTGCCTGGAGTGTAGCGGTCTCTGGAAACACCATATATTTT; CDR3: CAWSVAVSGNTIYF
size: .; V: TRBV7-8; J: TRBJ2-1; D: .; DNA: TGTGCCAGCAGCTTAGTTGCAGGGGCTTATGAGCAGTTCTTC; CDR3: CASSLVAGAYEQFF
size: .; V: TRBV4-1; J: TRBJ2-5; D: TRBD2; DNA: TGCGCCAGCAGCCGGGATACCTCTAGCGGGGGAAAAGAGACCCAGTACTTC; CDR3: CASSRDTSSGGKETQYF
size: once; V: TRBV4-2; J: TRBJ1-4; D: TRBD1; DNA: TGTGCCAGCAGCCAAACCGACAGGGGGCCAACTAATGAAAAACTGTTTTTT; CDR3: CASSQTDRGPTNEKLFF
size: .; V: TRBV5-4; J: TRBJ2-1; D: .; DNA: TGTGCCAGCAGCTTGAAGGACCCCGGCGGTGAGCAGTTCTTC; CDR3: CASSLKDPGGEQFF
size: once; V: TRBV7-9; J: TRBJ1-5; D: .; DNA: TGTGCCAGCAGCCCTCAGGGCAGCTGGCAGCCCCAGCATTTT; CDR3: CASSPQGSWQPQHF
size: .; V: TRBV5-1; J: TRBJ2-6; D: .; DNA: TGCGCCAGCAGCTTGGGTTCCTCTGGGGCCAACGTCCTGACTTTC; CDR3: CASSLGSSGANVLTF
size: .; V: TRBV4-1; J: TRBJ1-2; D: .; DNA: TGCGCCAGCAGCCAAGAAGGGAGGGTTTTCTATGGCTACACCTTC; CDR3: CASSQEGRVFYGYTF
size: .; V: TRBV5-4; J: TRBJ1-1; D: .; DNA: TGTGCCAGCAGCTTGGGTGAGGCGTCTGGCACTGAAGCTTTCTTT; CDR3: CASSLGEASGTEAFF
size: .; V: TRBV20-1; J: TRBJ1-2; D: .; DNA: TGCAGTGCTAGCCAGGGGAAGGGCTACACCTTC; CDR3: CSASQGKGYTF
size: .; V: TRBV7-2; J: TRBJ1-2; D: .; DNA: TGTGCCAGCAGCTTAGTGATGGGCTTGAACTATGGCTACACCTTC; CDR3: CASSLVMGLNYGYTF
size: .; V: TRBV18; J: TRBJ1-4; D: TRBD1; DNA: TGTGCCAGCTCACCGAGACAGGGCGGAGAAAATGAAAAACTGTTTTTT; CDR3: CASSPRQGGENEKLFF
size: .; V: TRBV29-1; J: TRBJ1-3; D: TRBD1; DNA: TGCAGCGTTTGGGACAGGGGAAACACCATATATTTT; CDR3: CSVWDRGNTIYF
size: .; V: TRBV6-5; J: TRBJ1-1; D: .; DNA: TGTGCCAGCAGTAATTTGAACACTGAAGCTTTCTTT; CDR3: CASSNLNTEAFF
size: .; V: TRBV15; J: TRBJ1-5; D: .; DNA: TGTGCCACCGCGGCCGGGGTTAACAATCAGCCCCAGCATTTT; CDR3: CATAAGVNNQPQHF
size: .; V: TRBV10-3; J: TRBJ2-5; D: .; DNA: TGTGCCATCAGTGAGGAAGCCGGGGCGACCCAGTACTTC; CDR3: CAISEEAGATQYF
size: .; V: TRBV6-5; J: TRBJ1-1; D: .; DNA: TGTGCCAGCAGTTACTGGGGGACGGGGAACAATGAAGCTTTCTTT; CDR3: CASSYWGTGNNEAFF
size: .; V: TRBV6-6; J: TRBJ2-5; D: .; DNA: TGTGCCGGTTCTACGGGCGAGACCCAGTACTTC; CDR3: CAGSTGETQYF
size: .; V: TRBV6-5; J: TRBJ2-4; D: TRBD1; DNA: TGTGCCAGCAGTGACAGGGAGGCCAAAAACATTCAGTACTTC; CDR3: CASSDREAKNIQYF
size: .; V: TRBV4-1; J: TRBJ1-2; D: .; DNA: TGCGCCAGCAGCCCAACTCTGGGGGTCCCCTATGGCTACACCTTC; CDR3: CASSPTLGVPYGYTF
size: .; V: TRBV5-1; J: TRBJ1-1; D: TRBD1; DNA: TGCGCCAGCAGCTTTACAGGGGACACTGAAGCTTTCTTT; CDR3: CASSFTGDTEAFF
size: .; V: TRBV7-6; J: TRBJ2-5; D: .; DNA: TGTGCCAGCAGCTTACCACTGCGCCAAGAGACCCAGTACTTC; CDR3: CASSLPLRQETQYF
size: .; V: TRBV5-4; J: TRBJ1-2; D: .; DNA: TGTGCCAGCAGCTTGATTAACAGTTATGGCTACACCTTC; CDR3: CASSLINSYGYTF
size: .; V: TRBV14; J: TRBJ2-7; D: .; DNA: TGTGCCAGCAGCCAAGACCCGGGAGAACTGGGTGAGCAGTACTTC; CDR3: CASSQDPGELGEQYF
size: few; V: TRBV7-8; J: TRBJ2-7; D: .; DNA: TGTGCCAGCAGCTTAGGCCAGATCTACGAGCAGTACTTC; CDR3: CASSLGQIYEQYF
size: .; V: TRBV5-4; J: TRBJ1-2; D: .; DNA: TGTGCCAGCAGCTTGGCCTCGACATTATCTGGCTATGGCTACACCTTC; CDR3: CASSLASTLSGYGYTF
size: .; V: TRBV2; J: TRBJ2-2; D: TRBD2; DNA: TGTGCCAGCAGTAGGACTAGCGGGGCCGGGGAGCTGTTTTTT; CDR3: CASSRTSGAGELFF
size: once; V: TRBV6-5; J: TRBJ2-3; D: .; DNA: TGTGCCAGCAGTTACTCCGAGGCTAGCACAGATACGCAGTATTTT; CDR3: CASSYSEASTDTQYF
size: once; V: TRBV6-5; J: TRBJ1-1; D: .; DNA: TGTGCCAGCAGTTACTCGATCTCTCGCGGGCGGACTGAAGCTTTCTTT; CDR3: CASSYSISRGRTEAFF
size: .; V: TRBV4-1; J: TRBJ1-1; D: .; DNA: TGCGCCAGCAGCCCCTCGGACAGGAACACTGAAGCTTTCTTT; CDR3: CASSPSDRNTEAFF
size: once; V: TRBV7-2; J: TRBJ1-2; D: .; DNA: TGTGCCAGCAGCTTAGGGTTTACAGGGCGGTATGGCTACACCTTC; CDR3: CASSLGFTGRYGYTF
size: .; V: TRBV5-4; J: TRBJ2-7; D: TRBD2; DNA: TGTGCCAGCAGTCCGGGGGGGCGCCTAGGAGAGCAGTACTTC; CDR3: CASSPGGRLGEQYF
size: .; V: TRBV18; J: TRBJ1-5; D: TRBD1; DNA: TGTGCCAGCTCTCCGGGACAGGGACCCCAGCATTTT; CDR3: CASSPGQGPQHF
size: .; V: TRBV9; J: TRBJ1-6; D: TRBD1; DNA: TGTGCCAGCAGCGTAGGGGACAGGTCTAATTCACCCCTCCACTTT; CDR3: CASSVGDRSNSPLHF
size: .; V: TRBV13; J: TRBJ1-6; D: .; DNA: TGTGCCAGCAGCTCCCGTTTAGGAGAACGTAATTCACCCCTCCACTTT; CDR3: CASSSRLGERNSPLHF
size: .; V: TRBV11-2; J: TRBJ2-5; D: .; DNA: TGTGCCAGCAGCCCCCCCGGGGTGGGTGAAGAGACCCAGTACTTC; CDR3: CASSPPGVGEETQYF
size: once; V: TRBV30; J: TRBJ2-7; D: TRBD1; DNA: TGTGCCTGGAGGGTCGCCGGGACAGGGACCTACGAGCAGTACTTC; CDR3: CAWRVAGTGTYEQYF
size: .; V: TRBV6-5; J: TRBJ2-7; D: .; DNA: TGTGCCAGCAGTTACCAGGGGGGAACCTACGAGCAGTACTTC; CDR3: CASSYQGGTYEQYF
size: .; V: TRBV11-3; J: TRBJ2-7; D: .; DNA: TGTGCCAGCAGCCAAACCGGGAGCCCCGAGCAGTACTTC; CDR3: CASSQTGSPEQYF
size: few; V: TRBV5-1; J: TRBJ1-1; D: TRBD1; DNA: TGCGCCAGCAGCTTGGCCGACAGGGGATATGAAGCTTTCTTT; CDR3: CASSLADRGYEAFF
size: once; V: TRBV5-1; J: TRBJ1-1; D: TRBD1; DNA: TGCGCCAGCAGAGCCGGGACAGGGGAAAGTGGAAATGTAGCTTTCTTT; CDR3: CASRAGTGESGNVAFF
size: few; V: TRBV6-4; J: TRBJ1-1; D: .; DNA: TGTGCCAGCAGTACCTCGTGGGGGACTGAAGCTTTCTTT; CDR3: CASSTSWGTEAFF
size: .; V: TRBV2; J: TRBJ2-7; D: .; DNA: TGTGCCAGCAGTCCTAAGGCAGCCTACGAGCAGTACTTC; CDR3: CASSPKAAYEQYF
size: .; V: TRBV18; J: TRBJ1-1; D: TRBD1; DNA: TGTGCCAGCTCACCTCAAGGACAGGGGACTGAAGCTTTCTTT; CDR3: CASSPQGQGTEAFF
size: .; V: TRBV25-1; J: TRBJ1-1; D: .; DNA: TGTGCCAGCAGTCCCTTCGGGGCCCAGGGAGCTTTCTTT; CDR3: CASSPFGAQGAFF